Sequencing of this TCR beta chain was carried out in a study of shared clonotypes between healthy human individuals. On the study more broadly: CD4 naive and CD4 memory each took three plates per donor, while CD8 naive took two and CD8 memory one.

Using immunoSEQ multiplex PCR, the repertoire was profiled, and TCRdb retains in-frame clones only, with some absent. The sample records 2 million to 3 million clones, roughly 93% being singletons. CD4+ cells underwent separation, giving CD45RA+ naive and CD45RA-negative memory subsets. The CDR3 spans 15 residues. Per germline, CDR1 SGHTA and CDR2 FQGTGA. Trimming at V came to 0 bases and at J to 5 bases, leaving 2 bases not matched to a gene. The V gene is TRBV7-3, the J gene TRBJ2-1, with TRBD1 matching over 9 bases. The sequence came from a man aged 18 to 29 in good health. Some clones in this sample may be carry-over from other donors' samples. Sequencing input: naive CD4+ T cells from PBMCs. Noted subset: CD45RA+ positively selected. The CDR3 spells CASSLTWTGDNEQFF. Written as DNA, the CDR3 is TGTGCCAGCAGCTTAACGTGGACAGGGGACAATGAGCAGTTCTTC. Full variable domain (remainder filled in from reference TRBV7-3 and TRBJ2-1): GAGVSQTPSNKVTEKGKYVELRCDPISGHTALYWYRQSLGQGPEFLIYFQGTGAADDSGLPNDRFFAVRPEGSVSTLKIQRTERGDSAVYLCASSLTWTGDNEQFFGPGTRLTVL.